Shown below are 5 T cell receptor beta chains from a single sample sequenced in a study of beta chain features in type 1 diabetes. These receptors have no known antigen. Findings and caveats of the study: Within each of all four CD4+ subsets, Type 1 diabetes patients had TCRB CDR3s that were moderately but significantly shorter.

The isolated RNA, all of it, was reverse transcribed, so expressed TCRB transcripts were what got sequenced. Clones were read by immunoSEQ multiplex PCR, and TCRdb kept only the in-frame ones, dropping some. The sample has about 400,000 clones, roughly an eighth seen once. Sequenced sample: naive CD4+ T cells from blood. All receptors derive from a woman in her late teens or twenties with type 1 diabetes.

Only a few counts were recorded for this clone. V usage is TRBV18 and J usage is TRBJ2-7; TRBD1 matches 8 bases. Trimming cost V 0 bases and J 1 base; bases outside gene matches: 5. Germline CDR1 KGHSH, CDR2 LQKENI. The CDR3 is 16 amino acids. CDR3 sequence reads: CASSPPGQGPSYEQYF. The DNA of the CDR3 is TGTGCCAGCTCACCACCCGGACAGGGCCCTTCCTACGAGCAGTACTTC.

Only a few counts were recorded for this clone. This chain joins TRBV4-3 and TRBJ1-2; TRBD1 is a possible D gene (6 bases). This CDR3 has 16 residues. Germline CDR1 and CDR2: LGHNA and YSLEER. Trimming left V 0 bases short and J 0 bases short, with 11 bases between. The CDR3 nucleotides read TGCGCCAGCAGCCAAGATCTGCAGGGGTCTAACTATGGCTACACCTTC. This translates into CASSQDLQGSNYGYTF.

The CDR3 nucleotides are TGTGCCAGCAGTGAATATTTCACAGGGCGAGGGGACGAGCAGTACTTC. It is translated as CASSEYFTGRGDEQYF. The chain uses TRBV25-1 and TRBJ2-7, with a weak D call TRBD1 (6 bases). The length of the CDR3 is 16 residues. With 0 bases removed from V and 5 bases from J, the gap between germline ends came to 17 bases. Germline V lookup: CDR1 MGHDK, CDR2 SYGVNS.

This clone was observed a handful of times. V usage is TRBV29-1 and J usage is TRBJ1-1; 7 nucleotides agree with TRBD1. CDR1 and CDR2 from the germline V gene are SQVTM and ANQGSEA. V shed 7 bases and J 0 bases; nucleotides not matched to a gene: 5. The CDR3 is 13 amino acids. The CDR3 bases are TGCAGCGGTCGAGGGACAGTGAACACTGAAGCTTTCTTT. This sequence encodes CSGRGTVNTEAFF.

This clone was seen more than once but under ten times. The chain employs TRBV25-1 and TRBJ2-6; D uncertain. V was pared by 7 bases and J by 2 bases, with 6 bases between. CDR1 and CDR2 (germline): MGHDK, SYGVNS. The CDR3 runs 13 residues. In nucleotides, the CDR3 is TGTGCCAGCACCTCGGCTGGGGCCAACGTCCTGACTTTC. It yields the protein CASTSAGANVLTF. The full variable domain, rest sourced from reference TRBV25-1 and TRBJ2-6, is EADIYQTPRYLVIGTGKKITLECSQTMGHDKMYWYQQDPGMELHLIHYSYGVNSTEKGDLSSESTVSRIRTEHFPLTLESARPSHTSQYLCASTSAGANVLTFGAGSRLTVL.